This T cell receptor (beta chain) was recorded in a study of OX40 agonist ivuxolimab in advanced cancers. Overall study: A history of anti-PD-1, anti-PD-L1 or anti-CTLA-4 therapy was acceptable, and about 37% had some. Partial responses were recorded for three patients, including one with hepatocellular carcinoma and two with cutaneous melanoma. Study results and limitations: With doses of 0.1 to 3.0 mg/kg, CD4+ and CD8+ blood T cells had undergone clonal expansion by week 6. CD4+ T cells averaged fewer expanded clones than CD8+ T cells.

Sequencing used immunoSEQ multiplex PCR; TCRdb keeps in-frame clones, though not all of them. The sample lists 50,000 to 60,000 clones; 90% to 95% were seen once. The junction had 3 bases not matched to a gene; V was cut back by 3 bases and J by 4 bases. This CDR3 is built from 14 residues. Germline V gene data show CDR1 as SGHRS and CDR2 as YFSETQ. Note on this clone: Its antigen is undetermined.

The TCR originated in an adult with an advanced solid tumor such as melanoma, head and neck, liver or kidney cancer. V and J are TRBV5-1 and TRBJ2-7; TRBD2 matches 11 bases. The sample was CD4+ or CD8+ T cells sorted from blood, taken in a trial of the OX40 agonist ivuxolimab. The DNA for the CDR3 is TGCGCCAGCAGCTCAGGGACTAGCGGTTACGAGCAGTACTTC. This gives the protein CASSSGTSGYEQYF.